These T cell receptor beta chains were read from a single sample in a study of T cells in localized non-small cell lung cancer. Sequenced by immunoSEQ multiplex PCR; TCRdb stores in-frame clones only, minus some. There are 7,000 to 10,000 clones in the sample; nearly 60% occur only once, and 8% lies in the top ten. The sample in question was lymph node tissue, obtained before any cancer treatment. Receptors were obtained from a male donor older than 55 with stage I squamous cell lung carcinoma. The CDR3 runs from the conserved cysteine through the conserved F or W. Each record gives: J gene, D gene, clone size, V gene, CDR3 length, CDR3 DNA, CDR3 protein. The D gene is left open where the match is weak. Clone size appears in some rows only: once, few, many, or a class for an expanded clone.

J: TRBJ1-1
D: TRBD1
size: once
V: TRBV28
length: 16
DNA: TGTGCCAGCAGTCCGCCGACAGGGGGCCTGAACACTGAAGCTTTCTTT
CDR3: CASSPPTGGLNTEAFF

J: TRBJ1-4
D: TRBD1
size: NA
V: TRBV28
length: 15
DNA: TGTGCCAGCAGTTTATGGACAGGGGATAATGAAAAACTGTTTTTT
CDR3: CASSLWTGDNEKLFF

J: TRBJ1-1
D: NA
size: NA
V: TRBV30
length: 12
DNA: TGTGCCTGGAAGGCGGGAAATACTGAAGCTTTCTTT
CDR3: CAWKAGNTEAFF

J: TRBJ1-1
D: TRBD1
size: NA
V: TRBV11-3
length: 15
DNA: TGTGCCAGCAGCCAAGTTTCCGACAGGGCCACTGAAGCTTTCTTT
CDR3: CASSQVSDRATEAFF

J: TRBJ1-3
D: NA
size: NA
V: TRBV30
length: 13
DNA: TGTGCCTGGAGTGTATTCGGTGCTGGGACCATATATTTT
CDR3: CAWSVFGAGTIYF

J: TRBJ2-1
D: NA
size: NA
V: TRBV11-3
length: 16
DNA: TGTGCCAGCAGCTTACGGGGGCAGGGTGGGGTCAATGAGCAGTTCTTC
CDR3: CASSLRGQGGVNEQFF

J: TRBJ1-1
D: NA
size: NA
V: TRBV6-8
length: 13
DNA: TGTGCCAGCGTAACGTTTGGGGGCATTGAAGCTTTCTTT
CDR3: CASVTFGGIEAFF

J: TRBJ2-3
D: TRBD2
size: NA
V: TRBV18
length: 16
DNA: TGTGCCAGCTCACCAGTTGCAGCGGGGAGGTCAGATACGCAGTATTTT
CDR3: CASSPVAAGRSDTQYF

J: TRBJ1-1
D: NA
size: NA
V: TRBV30
length: 16
DNA: TGTGCCTGGACCCTCTGGGGGCCCAACGTGGACACTGAAGCTTTCTTT
CDR3: CAWTLWGPNVDTEAFF

J: TRBJ1-5
D: TRBD1
size: NA
V: TRBV29-1
length: 12
DNA: TGCAGCGTTACGACAGGGTCAGGGCCCCAGCATTTT
CDR3: CSVTTGSGPQHF

J: TRBJ2-2
D: NA
size: NA
V: TRBV29-1
length: 13
DNA: TGCAGCGGGGCGGAGGGGTACACCGGGGAGCTGTTTTTT
CDR3: CSGAEGYTGELFF

J: TRBJ1-3
D: NA
size: NA
V: TRBV5-1
length: 16
DNA: TGCGCCAGCAGCTTGGAAAGTGTCTACTCTGGAAACACCATATATTTT
CDR3: CASSLESVYSGNTIYF

J: TRBJ2-5
D: NA
size: few
V: TRBV11-3
length: 15
DNA: TGTGCCAGCAGCTTGATGGCGTCCCTGAAAGAGACCCAGTACTTC
CDR3: CASSLMASLKETQYF

J: TRBJ2-2
D: NA
size: NA
V: TRBV6-7
length: 14
DNA: TGTGCCAGCAGTGCCGGGGGTGGCGGCGGGGAGCTGTTTTTT
CDR3: CASSAGGGGGELFF

J: TRBJ2-6
D: TRBD1
size: once
V: TRBV6-8
length: 18
DNA: TGTGCCAGCAGTTCACCGGGACAGGGCGTACCTGGGGCCAACGTCCTGACTTTC
CDR3: CASSSPGQGVPGANVLTF

J: TRBJ2-5
D: NA
size: hyperexpanded
V: TRBV14
length: 12
DNA: TGTGCCAGCAGCCAAGACAGGAAGACCCAGTACTTC
CDR3: CASSQDRKTQYF

J: TRBJ1-5
D: NA
size: NA
V: TRBV30
length: 12
DNA: TGTGCCTGGAACACAGGCAATCAGCCCCAGCATTTT
CDR3: CAWNTGNQPQHF

J: TRBJ2-2
D: TRBD2
size: NA
V: TRBV4-1
length: 17
DNA: TGCGCCAGCAGCCAAGATCGGACTAGCGCTAACACCGGGGAGCTGTTTTTT
CDR3: CASSQDRTSANTGELFF

J: TRBJ2-7
D: NA
size: NA
V: TRBV6-8
length: 12
DNA: TGTGCCAGCGCGAGCAGGGCCTACGAGCAGTACTTC
CDR3: CASASRAYEQYF

J: TRBJ1-1
D: NA
size: NA
V: TRBV6-8
length: 15
DNA: TGTGCCAGCAGAACTTCGACAGCCAGGAACACTGAAGCTTTCTTT
CDR3: CASRTSTARNTEAFF

J: TRBJ2-1
D: TRBD2
size: NA
V: TRBV11-3
length: 17
DNA: TGTGCCAGCAGCTTAATGGGCGGCGGGAGCTTCTACAATGAGCAGTTCTTC
CDR3: CASSLMGGGSFYNEQFF

J: TRBJ1-1
D: NA
size: NA
V: TRBV29-1
length: 13
DNA: TGCAGCGTTGAAAGGCAGGGAGGCACTGAAGCTTTCTTT
CDR3: CSVERQGGTEAFF

J: TRBJ2-1
D: TRBD2
size: medium-sized
V: TRBV6-8
length: 17
DNA: TGTGCCAGCAGTTACACAATAGCGGGAGGGCCAAGGGATGAGCAGTTCTTC
CDR3: CASSYTIAGGPRDEQFF

J: TRBJ2-7
D: TRBD1
size: NA
V: TRBV10-3
length: 15
DNA: TGTGCCATCAGTGAGCCCGGACAGGGGCGACACGAGCAGTACTTC
CDR3: CAISEPGQGRHEQYF

J: TRBJ2-1
D: TRBD2
size: few
V: TRBV18
length: 14
DNA: TGTGCCAGCTCACCTAGCGGGTCATACAATGAGCAGTTCTTC
CDR3: CASSPSGSYNEQFF

J: TRBJ2-1
D: TRBD2
size: NA
V: TRBV19
length: 13
DNA: TGTGCCAGTAGTATTATTCGGGGGGATGAGCAGTTCTTC
CDR3: CASSIIRGDEQFF